The 27 T cell receptor beta chains below come from one sample, sequenced in a study of cytomegalovirus exposure and HLA in healthy donors. 60 Vbeta and 13 Jbeta primers were used in PCR. Assay: immunoSEQ multiplex PCR; the TCRdb copy retains only in-frame clones and omits some. This table has about 150,000 clones, over 65% appearing once. Sequenced input: PBMCs. The receptors come from a middle-aged woman in good health and CMV-seronegative.

This clone appeared once. J is TRBJ2-7 and V is TRBV11-3; D possibly corresponds to TRBD2 (6 bases). The germline CDR1 and CDR2 sequences are SGHNT and YENEEA. This CDR3 spans 15 amino acids. V was trimmed by 6 bases and J by 3 bases, leaving 18 bases between them. CDR3 loop: CASSPASAPGYEQYF. The CDR3 bases are TGTGCCAGCAGTCCCGCTAGCGCCCCCGGCTACGAGCAGTACTTC.

This rearrangement joins TRBV5-1 to TRBJ1-2; 7 nucleotides agree with TRBD1. Germline CDR1 SGHRS, CDR2 YFSETQ. CDR3 size: 13 residues. The trim removed 2 bases at V and 4 bases at J, leaving 2 bases unmatched. CDR3 sequence reads: CASSLGTAYGYTF. The CDR3 region has the DNA TGCGCCAGCAGCTTAGGGACAGCCTATGGCTACACCTTC.

The chain employs TRBV11-2 and TRBJ1-4; D gene uncertain. Trimming removed 1 base from V and 0 bases from J, with 6 bases in between. The CDR3 loop spans 15 amino acids. Germline V gene lookup returns CDR1 SGHAT and CDR2 FQNNGV. The CDR3 region is CASSLGASTNEKLFF. The CDR3 region has the DNA TGTGCCAGCAGCTTAGGGGCGTCAACTAATGAAAAACTGTTTTTT.

V gene TRBV6-1 combines with J gene TRBJ2-7, with D maybe TRBD2 (6 bases). Germline V gives CDR1 MNHNS, CDR2 SASEGT. V gave up 6 bases and J gave up 2 bases, with 17 bases separating them. This CDR3 contains 15 residues. Here the CDR3 DNA reads TGTGCCAGCAGCGGAAGGGGCGGAGGGCCCTACGAGCAGTACTTC. Residues: CASSGRGGGPYEQYF.

The chain is built from TRBV5-6 and TRBJ1-2; 7 bases are a match to TRBD1. Trimming removed 3 bases from V and 4 bases from J; junction bases left unmatched: 6. The length of the CDR3 is 14 residues. The V gene's germline CDR1 is SGHDT and CDR2 YYEEEE. CDR3 protein: CASSYLDRPYGYTF. The CDR3, as DNA: TGTGCCAGCAGCTACCTGGACAGGCCCTATGGCTACACCTTC.

The chain employs TRBV30 and TRBJ1-4; the match to TRBD1 covers 8 bases. The CDR3 is made up of 15 amino acids. Looked up from germline, CDR1 is GTSNPN and CDR2 is SVGIG (reference sequence). The V and J ends lost 0 bases and 5 bases, in that order; junction bases with no gene match: 5. The CDR3 protein is CAWSVSRTGNEKLFF. CDR3 nucleotide sequence: TGTGCCTGGAGTGTATCCAGGACAGGGAATGAAAAACTGTTTTTT.

CDR3 coding DNA: TGCGCCAGCAGCTTGGAGTACACGAACACTGAAGCTTTCTTT. This codes for CASSLEYTNTEAFF. The chain recombines TRBV5-1 with TRBJ1-1; D gene uncertain. CDR1 and CDR2 from the germline V gene are SGHRS and YFSETQ. V lost 0 bases to trimming and J lost 1 base, with 7 bases between them. The CDR3 covers 14 residues.

This clone was seen just once. V usage is TRBV29-1 and J usage is TRBJ2-3; 13 bases are shared with TRBD2. The CDR3 length is 15 residues. Germline assignment: CDR1 SQVTM and CDR2 ANQGSEA. With 3 bases clipped from V and 8 bases from J, the junction kept 8 bases outside the gene matches. The CDR3 is CSVEGTSGASATQYF. For the CDR3, the DNA is TGCAGCGTTGAGGGGACTAGCGGGGCCTCTGCTACGCAGTATTTT.

The J gene is TRBJ2-2, the V gene TRBV7-6; 7 nucleotides agree with TRBD1. The CDR3 runs 17 residues. The junction had 8 bases not matched to a gene; V was cut back by 1 base and J by 3 bases. Germline V gene lookup returns CDR1 SGHVS and CDR2 FNYEAQ. The CDR3 loop is CASSLVTGQVYTGELFF. CDR3 nucleotide sequence: TGTGCCAGCAGCTTAGTAACAGGACAGGTTTACACCGGGGAGCTGTTTTTT.

V is TRBV7-8 and J is TRBJ2-5; TRBD2 matches 8 bases. Germline V lookup: CDR1 SGHVS, CDR2 FQNEAQ. V lost 9 bases and J lost 5; bases outside the gene matches: 8. CDR3 length equals 13 residues. In nucleotides, the CDR3 is TGTGCCAGTGCGCGGGAGGTTTGGGAGACCCAGTACTTC. The encoded protein is CASAREVWETQYF.

The genes are TRBV6-5 and TRBJ1-2, with 7 bases aligning to TRBD1. Trimming cost V 4 bases and J 6 bases; bases outside gene matches: 11. Germline V gene sequence: CDR1 MNHEY, CDR2 SVGAGI. The CDR3 has 15 residues. The CDR3 coding sequence is TGTGCCAGCAGTTTTCGACAGGGCAGGGTAAATGGCTACACCTTC. It yields the protein CASSFRQGRVNGYTF.

This rearrangement joins TRBV6-6 to TRBJ2-1; 7 nucleotides align to TRBD2. Germline V gene sequence: CDR1 MNHNY, CDR2 SVGAGI (reference sequence). The CDR3 runs 14 residues. V was clipped by 7 bases and J by 8 bases; unmatched bases: 11. CDR3 amino acids: CASTWGGVDDEQFF. The CDR3 nucleotides read TGTGCCAGCACCTGGGGGGGAGTGGACGATGAGCAGTTCTTC.

This clone turned up a few times. The chain has TRBV5-1 and TRBJ1-4; D might be TRBD1 (6 bases). V gave up 4 bases and J gave up 8 bases, with 15 bases separating them. This CDR3 is 14 amino acids long. CDR1 SGHRS and CDR2 YFSETQ come from the germline V gene. The CDR3 DNA follows: TGCGCCAGCAGCCGCGAGGGGGTTGGAGAAAAACTGTTTTTT. It yields the protein CASSREGVGEKLFF. Full variable domain (rest looked up from reference TRBV5-1 and TRBJ1-4): KAGVTQTPRYLIKTRGQQVTLSCSPISGHRSVSWYQQTPGQGLQFLFEYFSETQRNKGNFPGRFSGRQFSNSRSEMNVSTLELGDSALYLCASSREGVGEKLFFGSGTQLSVL.

The rearrangement links TRBV10-1 to TRBJ2-2, with 8 bases lining up with TRBD1. Germline V CDR1 and CDR2: WNHNN, SYGVQD (reference sequence). With 2 bases clipped from V and 2 bases from J, the junction kept 4 bases outside the gene matches. The CDR3 loop spans 16 amino acids. CDR3 amino acids: CASSETTGGNTGELFF. As DNA, the CDR3 is TGCGCCAGCAGTGAGACCACAGGGGGAAACACCGGGGAGCTGTTTTTT.

CDR3 nucleotides: TGTGCCAGCAGCTTGCGTGCAGGGATCCAAGAAAAACTGTTTTTT. This translates into CASSLRAGIQEKLFF. This chain links TRBV5-4 with TRBJ1-4; possible D gene TRBD1, 5 bases. There are 15 residues in the CDR3. V was shortened by 1 base and J by 8 bases, with 15 bases between the two germline ends. Per the germline V gene, CDR1 is SGHNT and CDR2 is YYREEE (reference sequence).

The count of this clone is one. CDR3 sequence (DNA): TGTGCCAGCAGTTACAGCTGGAACACCGGGGAGCTGTTTTTT. Its translation: CASSYSWNTGELFF. The genes are TRBV6-5 and TRBJ2-2; unclear D gene. V lost 2 bases and J 1 base, leaving 5 bases between the germline ends. CDR3 size: 14 residues. Germline CDR1 and CDR2: MNHEY and SVGAGI.

The chain carries TRBV5-1 and TRBJ2-2; weak D call: TRBD2 (5 bases). The CDR3 is 15 residues long. CDR1 is SGHRS and CDR2 is YFSETQ in the germline V gene. V lost 0 bases and J 1 base, leaving 7 bases between the germline ends. The CDR3 nucleotides read TGCGCCAGCAGCTTGGCCGAGGGGAACACCGGGGAGCTGTTTTTT. This encodes CASSLAEGNTGELFF.

The J gene is TRBJ2-7, the V gene TRBV11-2; D may be TRBD2 (6 bases). This CDR3 has 15 residues. The germline V gene has CDR1 SGHAT and CDR2 FQNNGV. The V and J ends lost 1 base and 5 bases respectively, with 15 bases between them. This CDR3 is CASSLVRGNHHEQYF. The DNA for the CDR3 is TGTGCCAGCAGCTTAGTGCGCGGGAACCATCACGAGCAGTACTTC.

The CDR3 sequence is CASSPGGGEGTEAFF. The CDR3 DNA follows: TGCGCCAGCAGCCCTGGTGGGGGGGAGGGCACTGAAGCTTTCTTT. V gene TRBV5-1 combines with J gene TRBJ1-1; possibly TRBD1 for D (5 bases). V shed 4 bases and J shed 4 bases, with 17 bases lying between them. Germline CDR1 and CDR2: SGHRS and YFSETQ. This CDR3 has 15 amino acids.

The chain joins TRBV5-1 to TRBJ1-1; 8 nucleotides agree with TRBD1. The CDR3 sequence is 13 residues long. Germline V CDR1 and CDR2: SGHRS, YFSETQ. The ends lost 0 bases at V and 10 bases at J; junction bases unmatched: 5. The chain's CDR3 is CASSLARGRRAFF. The DNA for the CDR3 is TGCGCCAGCAGCTTGGCCAGGGGGCGTCGAGCTTTCTTT.

For the CDR3, the DNA is TGCGCCAGCAGCCGGACAGGGAGTGGAGAGACCCAGTACTTC. This gives the protein CASSRTGSGETQYF. V usage is TRBV5-1 and J usage is TRBJ2-5, with 8 bases that match TRBD1. This CDR3 is built from 14 residues. Germline CDR1 reads SGHRS; CDR2 reads YFSETQ. Unmatched junction bases numbered 6, after V lost 4 bases and J lost 4 bases. The full variable domain, completed using reference TRBV5-1 and TRBJ2-5, is KAGVTQTPRYLIKTRGQQVTLSCSPISGHRSVSWYQQTPGQGLQFLFEYFSETQRNKGNFPGRFSGRQFSNSRSEMNVSTLELGDSALYLCASSRTGSGETQYFGPGTRLLVL.

This clone was found a few times. The chain joins TRBV4-1 to TRBJ1-6; 7 bases agree with TRBD1. V was pared by 3 bases and J by 5 bases, with 7 bases of the junction left unmatched. The CDR3 sequence is 16 residues long. Germline V CDR1 and CDR2: MGHRA, YSYEKL. The CDR3 coding sequence is TGCGCCAGCAGCCAGAACCGGGACAGCGATAATTCACCCCTCCACTTT. It yields the protein CASSQNRDSDNSPLHF.

The chain carries TRBV5-6 and TRBJ1-2; D not certain. Germline V gene data show CDR1 as SGHDT and CDR2 as YYEEEE. Trimming took 2 bases from V and 6 from J, leaving 5 bases between them. The CDR3 is 11 residues long. Here the CDR3 reads CASSFQDGYTF. The DNA of the CDR3 is TGTGCCAGCAGCTTCCAGGATGGCTACACCTTC.

This chain uses TRBV5-1 with TRBJ1-1; a possible D gene is TRBD1 (6 bases). The CDR3 is 16 residues long. Germline values: CDR1 SGHRS, CDR2 YFSETQ. V shed 3 bases and J shed 4 bases, with 19 bases lying between them. As DNA, the CDR3 is TGCGCCAGCAGCTGGGGGAGGGGGGTCGGGAGCACTGAAGCTTTCTTT. Translating gives CASSWGRGVGSTEAFF.

The rearrangement uses TRBV27 and TRBJ2-1; D is ambiguous. The ends were cut back, 7 bases at V and 6 bases at J, with 13 bases in the middle. Germline V gene lookup returns CDR1 MNHEY and CDR2 SMNVEV (reference sequence). The CDR3 runs 13 residues. CDR3 bases: TGTGCCAGCAAAACGCGCGCGCCCAATGAGCAGTTCTTC. Amino acid sequence: CASKTRAPNEQFF.

This clone has just a few counts. The chain is built from TRBV2 and TRBJ2-7; tentative D call: TRBD1 (6 bases). V was cut by 8 bases and J by 1 base, with 18 bases left in between. Germline assignment: CDR1 SNHLY and CDR2 FYNNEI. The CDR3 consists of 15 residues. The DNA of the CDR3 is TGTGCCAGCGAGGGCTACAGGGAGAAATCCTACGAGCAGTACTTC. As protein: CASEGYREKSYEQYF.

This clone was seen more than once but under ten times. This chain links TRBV5-4 with TRBJ2-1, with 11 positions matching TRBD2. Trimming at V came to 5 bases and at J to 9 bases, leaving 10 bases not matched to a gene. CDR1 is SGHNT and CDR2 is YYREEE in the germline V gene (reference sequence). The CDR3 loop spans 15 amino acids. For the CDR3, the DNA is TGTGCCAGCAGTCTTACTAGCGGGAGCACCAGTGAGCAGTTCTTC. This gives the protein CASSLTSGSTSEQFF. Full variable domain (outside the CDR3, taken from reference TRBV5-4 and TRBJ2-1): ETGVTQSPTHLIKTRGQQVTLRCSSQSGHNTVSWYQQALGQGPQFIFQYYREEENGRGNFPPRFSGLQFPNYSSELNVNALELDDSALYLCASSLTSGSTSEQFFGPGTRLTVL.